A single sample gave rise to the 17 T cell receptor beta chains below, sequenced in a study of T cell responses to AZD1222 COVID-19 vaccine. Profiling relied on immunoSEQ multiplex PCR, and the TCRdb table lists in-frame clones only, not all of them. This repertoire shows over 110,000 clones, more than 85% found once; its top ten account for 2.5% to 3.5%. The material was peripheral blood, obtained on day 0 of AZD1222 vaccination. The source is an adult in good health.

The chain links TRBV9 to TRBJ2-7; D ambiguous. The V gene's germline CDR1 is SGDLS and CDR2 YYNGEE. This CDR3 is built from 12 residues. V lost 4 bases, J lost 8 bases, and 13 bases lay in between. The CDR3 protein is CASSPPSAQQYF. Written as DNA, the CDR3 is TGTGCCAGCAGCCCCCCCTCAGCCCAGCAGTACTTC.

The genes are TRBV13 and TRBJ2-1, with 10 bases identical to TRBD2. Germline V gene sequence: CDR1 PRHDT, CDR2 FYEKMQ (reference sequence). The CDR3 is 16 amino acids. The trim removed 4 bases at V and 3 bases at J, leaving 6 bases unmatched. The chain's CDR3 is CASSSRTSGNYNEQFF. The CDR3 DNA follows: TGTGCCAGCAGCTCCCGGACTAGCGGAAACTACAATGAGCAGTTCTTC.

V and J are TRBV7-9 and TRBJ1-2; D gene ambiguous. Trimming removed 5 bases at V and 2 bases at J, with 18 bases between. The CDR3 has 16 residues. Germline V gene lookup returns CDR1 SEHNR and CDR2 FQNEAQ (reference sequence). The CDR3 reads CASSPGPPDANYGYTF. For the CDR3, the DNA is TGTGCCAGCAGCCCCGGGCCACCCGATGCAAACTATGGCTACACCTTC. Variable domain in full (rest from reference TRBV7-9 and TRBJ1-2): DTGVSQNPRHKITKRGQNVTFRCDPISEHNRLYWYRQTLGQGPEFLTYFQNEAQLEKSRLLSDRFSAERPKGSFSTLEIQRTEQGDSAMYLCASSPGPPDANYGYTFGSGTRLTVV.

This chain links TRBV5-4 with TRBJ2-5, with TRBD2 identical over 11 bases. The CDR3 length is 16 residues. Germline V gives CDR1 SGHNT, CDR2 YYREEE (reference sequence). After removal of 5 bases from V and 2 bases from J, the junction contained 8 bases not matched to a gene. In nucleotides, the CDR3 is TGTGCCAGCAGTCAAAGACTAGCGGGGAAGCAAGAGACCCAGTACTTC. Translation: CASSQRLAGKQETQYF.

CDR3 DNA sequence: TGTGCCAGCAGCTTAGGGAACAGGCAAGAGACCCAGTACTTC. Translated: CASSLGNRQETQYF. This sequence joins TRBV13 and TRBJ2-5, with a possible D match to TRBD1 (5 bases). V shed 0 bases and J shed 2 bases, with 7 bases lying between them. This CDR3 spans 14 amino acids. Germline V lookup: CDR1 PRHDT, CDR2 FYEKMQ (reference sequence).

The V and J genes are TRBV2 and TRBJ1-3; no clear D. Trimming took 5 bases from V and 2 from J, leaving 7 bases between them. Germline values: CDR1 SNHLY, CDR2 FYNNEI. This CDR3 region has 13 residues. CDR3 in amino acids: CASSPDPGNTIYF. CDR3 bases: TGTGCCAGCAGTCCTGACCCTGGAAACACCATATATTTT.

The rearrangement links TRBV4-3 to TRBJ1-5; 8 nucleotides match TRBD1. CDR3 length: 18 residues. CDR1 LGHNA and CDR2 YSLEER come from the germline V gene. The V and J ends lost 0 bases and 6 bases, in that order; junction bases with no gene match: 13. CDR3 bases: TGCGCCAGCAGCCAAGATTTAGTCACAGGGGGTATGGGTCAGCCCCAGCATTTT. This gives the protein CASSQDLVTGGMGQPQHF.

The genes are TRBV3-1 (or the pseudogene TRBV3-2) and TRBJ2-7; 7 nucleotides match TRBD1. The V gene end was trimmed by 1 base and the J gene end by 3 bases; junction bases not matched to a gene: 6. Germline lookup yields CDR1 LGHDT and CDR2 YNNKEL (reference sequence). The CDR3 contains 15 residues. Here the CDR3 DNA reads TGTGCCAGCAGCCAAGCCTCCGGGACAGTCTACGAGCAGTACTTC. This sequence encodes CASSQASGTVYEQYF.

The chain links TRBV7-9 to TRBJ2-5; perhaps TRBD2 as D (5 bases). The germline V gene has CDR1 SEHNR and CDR2 FQNEAQ (reference sequence). The CDR3 totals 14 residues. Trimming shortened V by 5 bases and J by 2 bases, and 12 bases separated the two germline ends. As DNA, the CDR3 is TGTGCCAGCAGCCCCCAAGCGGTACAAGAGACCCAGTACTTC. Translated: CASSPQAVQETQYF.

The chain joins TRBV5-1 to TRBJ1-6; TRBD1 matches 7 bases. In germline, CDR1 is SGHRS, CDR2 YFSETQ. The CDR3 is 16 residues long. V gave up 0 bases and J gave up 7 bases; unmatched junction bases: 7. The CDR3 DNA is TGCGCCAGCAGCTTGGCATCCCAGGGGGGCAATTCACCCCTCCACTTT. Residues: CASSLASQGGNSPLHF.

The chain employs TRBV18 and TRBJ2-1, with 14 positions matching TRBD2. The CDR3 has 20 amino acids. The trim removed 2 bases at V and 0 bases at J, leaving 9 bases unmatched. Germline CDR1 and CDR2: KGHSH and LQKENI. CDR3 in amino acids: CASSPVGLAGAFTSYNEQFF. The CDR3 DNA sequence: TGTGCCAGCTCACCAGTGGGACTAGCGGGAGCATTTACCTCCTACAATGAGCAGTTCTTC.

The chain uses TRBV7-9 and TRBJ2-1, with 11 bases aligning to TRBD2. The trim removed 4 bases at V and 3 bases at J, leaving 2 bases unmatched. There are 15 residues in the CDR3. Germline V CDR1 and CDR2: SEHNR, FQNEAQ (reference sequence). The CDR3 DNA reads TGTGCCAGCAGCTACCTAGCGGGAGGCTACAATGAGCAGTTCTTC. Translated: CASSYLAGGYNEQFF.

The chain couples TRBV11-3 to TRBJ1-1; maybe TRBD1 (5 bases). Trimming took off 5 bases at V and 5 bases at J, with 9 bases between the two ends. The CDR3 has 12 residues. Germline V gene data show CDR1 as SGHNT and CDR2 as YENEEA. DNA for the CDR3: TGTGCCAGCAGCACCAGGACAACTGAAGCTTTCTTT. It specifies CASSTRTTEAFF.

This clone was found a few times. V and J are TRBV4-1 and TRBJ2-1; D is ambiguous. Germline CDR1 and CDR2: MGHRA and YSYEKL. V was shortened by 0 bases and J by 5 bases, with 2 bases between the two germline ends. This CDR3 is 12 amino acids long. CDR3 nucleotide sequence: TGCGCCAGCAGCCAAGATCACAATGAGCAGTTCTTC. The encoded protein is CASSQDHNEQFF.

The chain recombines TRBV30 with TRBJ2-1; 7 nucleotides align to TRBD2. The CDR3 extends over 11 amino acids. After removal of 2 bases from V and 10 bases from J, the junction contained 2 bases not matched to a gene. CDR1 and CDR2 (germline): GTSNPN, SVGIG (reference sequence). In DNA form, the CDR3 reads TGTGCCTGGAGTCGCGGGAGAGAGCAGTTCTTC. Translating it yields CAWSRGREQFF.

V usage is TRBV6-5 and J usage is TRBJ2-2, with TRBD2 identical over 12 bases. J lost 8 bases, V lost 6 bases, and 4 bases had no gene match. Germline CDR1 and CDR2: MNHEY and SVGAGI. This CDR3 contains 14 residues. CDR3 DNA sequence: TGTGCCAGCAGGGGACTAGCGGGCCTGGGGGAGCTGTTTTTT. Its protein product is CASRGLAGLGELFF.

V gene TRBV27 combines with J gene TRBJ2-7; TRBD1 aligns across 9 bases. V dropped 5 bases and J dropped 3; count of bases not matched to a gene: 8. The CDR3 runs to 15 residues. Germline values: CDR1 MNHEY, CDR2 SMNVEV (reference sequence). CDR3 bases: TGTGCCAGCAGTCCAAGACAGGGGGGCTACTACGAGCAGTACTTC. Translated, it gives CASSPRQGGYYEQYF.